This is a list of T cell receptor beta chains from one sample in a study of shared clonotypes between healthy human individuals. Profiled with immunoSEQ multiplex PCR; TCRdb holds only in-frame clones, not every one. The sample holds about 96,000 clones, 68% seen once. Sequencing input: memory CD8+ T cells sorted from blood. These receptors were collected from a man aged 25-40 years in good health. CDR3s leave out the opening cysteine and the closing phenylalanine or tryptophan. The order of the fields is V gene, J gene, CDR3 protein.

v_call: TRBV29-1; j_call: TRBJ2-4; cdr3_aa: SVDTDRGNIQY
v_call: TRBV6-1; j_call: TRBJ2-1; cdr3_aa: ASGGTGGYNEQF
v_call: TRBV13; j_call: TRBJ2-1; cdr3_aa: ASSPDRVGEQF
v_call: TRBV6-6; j_call: TRBJ1-1; cdr3_aa: ASSWDREIDTEAF
v_call: TRBV7-8; j_call: TRBJ2-1; cdr3_aa: ASSSRPYNEQF
v_call: TRBV27; j_call: TRBJ2-7; cdr3_aa: ASSYRDSSYEQY
v_call: TRBV5-1; j_call: TRBJ1-4; cdr3_aa: ASSPGRGSATNEKLF
v_call: TRBV18; j_call: TRBJ2-1; cdr3_aa: ATDHSGEYNEQF
v_call: TRBV5-4; j_call: TRBJ2-7; cdr3_aa: ASSLGQSYEQY
v_call: TRBV21-1; j_call: TRBJ1-1; cdr3_aa: ASSKGHTEAF
v_call: TRBV11-2; j_call: TRBJ2-7; cdr3_aa: ASSLVASVLSYEQY
v_call: TRBV6-5; j_call: TRBJ1-1; cdr3_aa: AAGVWWNTEAF
v_call: TRBV29-1; j_call: TRBJ2-7; cdr3_aa: SVSVYRTYEQY
v_call: TRBV18; j_call: TRBJ2-4; cdr3_aa: ASSPSGNIQY
v_call: TRBV6-6; j_call: TRBJ2-2; cdr3_aa: ASSYERESTGELF
v_call: TRBV6-5; j_call: TRBJ2-2; cdr3_aa: ASSLDSTTGELF
v_call: TRBV6-4; j_call: TRBJ2-3; cdr3_aa: ASSDSGVSGADTQY
v_call: TRBV25-1; j_call: TRBJ2-5; cdr3_aa: ASSGRTSGVQETQY
v_call: TRBV27; j_call: TRBJ2-1; cdr3_aa: ASSLPRQGLYNEQF
v_call: TRBV7-5; j_call: TRBJ2-7; cdr3_aa: ASSRPGQPYEQY
v_call: TRBV19; j_call: TRBJ2-1; cdr3_aa: ASSWPQAPEQF
v_call: TRBV5-4; j_call: TRBJ1-2; cdr3_aa: ASSLAGGYGYT
v_call: TRBV2; j_call: TRBJ2-1; cdr3_aa: ASGLQGWHEQF
v_call: TRBV9; j_call: TRBJ2-1; cdr3_aa: ASSVGDSYNEQF
v_call: TRBV14; j_call: TRBJ2-3; cdr3_aa: ASSQAIIDGTPTDTQY
v_call: TRBV19; j_call: TRBJ1-2; cdr3_aa: ASSIGTVPSYT
v_call: TRBV23-1; j_call: TRBJ1-5; cdr3_aa: ASSQSGYSNQPQH
v_call: TRBV28; j_call: TRBJ2-1; cdr3_aa: ASSDSGRAGGEQF
v_call: TRBV6-1; j_call: TRBJ1-4; cdr3_aa: ASSVTGGEEKLF
v_call: TRBV9; j_call: TRBJ2-7; cdr3_aa: ASSSGSYEQY
v_call: TRBV7-8; j_call: TRBJ2-7; cdr3_aa: ASSSESAYEQY
v_call: TRBV13; j_call: TRBJ2-7; cdr3_aa: ASSLVGGEYEQY
v_call: TRBV5-4; j_call: TRBJ2-1; cdr3_aa: ASSPMDRGQRYEQF
v_call: TRBV5-6; j_call: TRBJ1-3; cdr3_aa: ASTIGYGNTIY
v_call: TRBV28; j_call: TRBJ2-7; cdr3_aa: ASSLDLRDGNYEQY
v_call: TRBV11-3; j_call: TRBJ2-7; cdr3_aa: ASSPMTPGAEQY
v_call: TRBV11-2; j_call: TRBJ1-1; cdr3_aa: ASSLDQGLDTEAF
v_call: TRBV5-6; j_call: TRBJ2-7; cdr3_aa: ASSLGQEVLYEQY